Listed below are T cell receptor beta chains from one sample, sequenced in a study of blood T cell repertoires in COVID-19. The table came from immunoSEQ multiplex PCR; TCRdb's copy has only in-frame clones and leaves some out. Counted here are about 150,000 clones, more than 75% occurring once; the ten biggest clones make up more than 6.5%. Source material: PBMCs or T cells enriched from blood (not recorded which). The origin of the receptors is a woman between 50 and 59 years old who had recovered from COVID-19. The CDR3 runs from the conserved cysteine through the conserved F or W. A D gene is named only where the DNA matches it firmly. Clone size is shown for a subset of rows, as once, few, many or a class of expanded clone.

cdr3_aa: CASSRKGTGESPLHF
cdr3_nt: TGTGCCAGCAGCCGGAAAGGGACAGGGGAATCACCCCTCCACTTT
d_call: TRBD1
v_call: TRBV3-1/TRBV3-2
j_call: TRBJ1-6
clone_size: .

cdr3_aa: CASSVGLAGDEQYF
cdr3_nt: TGTGCCAGCAGCGTGGGACTAGCGGGAGACGAGCAGTACTTC
d_call: TRBD2
v_call: TRBV7-9
j_call: TRBJ2-7
clone_size: .

cdr3_aa: CASSQETGAPNQPQHF
cdr3_nt: TGTGCCAGCAGCCAAGAGACAGGGGCCCCAAATCAGCCCCAGCATTTT
d_call: TRBD1
v_call: TRBV14
j_call: TRBJ1-5
clone_size: .

cdr3_aa: CASSQTGAGNTIYF
cdr3_nt: TGTGCCAGCAGCCAAACAGGAGCTGGAAACACCATATATTTT
d_call: .
v_call: TRBV3-1/TRBV3-2
j_call: TRBJ1-3
clone_size: .

cdr3_aa: CSASPSGVSYEQYF
cdr3_nt: TGCAGTGCTAGTCCTAGCGGGGTCTCCTACGAGCAGTACTTC
d_call: TRBD2
v_call: TRBV20-1
j_call: TRBJ2-7
clone_size: .

cdr3_aa: CASSPQGLVSTGELFF
cdr3_nt: TGCGCCAGCAGCCCACAGGGACTAGTGAGTACCGGGGAGCTGTTTTTT
d_call: TRBD2
v_call: TRBV5-1
j_call: TRBJ2-2
clone_size: .

cdr3_aa: CASSSSGGYTDTQYF
cdr3_nt: TGTGCCAGTAGTAGCTCGGGAGGTTACACAGATACGCAGTATTTT
d_call: TRBD2
v_call: TRBV19
j_call: TRBJ2-3
clone_size: once

cdr3_aa: CASSETVSNQPQHF
cdr3_nt: TGTGCCAGCAGTGAGACAGTCTCTAATCAGCCCCAGCATTTT
d_call: .
v_call: TRBV28
j_call: TRBJ1-5
clone_size: .

cdr3_aa: CASSPNRGLSYEQYF
cdr3_nt: TGTGCCAGCTCACCAAACAGGGGCCTCTCCTACGAGCAGTACTTC
d_call: TRBD1
v_call: TRBV18
j_call: TRBJ2-7
clone_size: .

cdr3_aa: CASSTRDSGSYEQYF
cdr3_nt: TGTGCCAGTAGTACCCGGGACAGTGGTTCCTACGAGCAGTACTTC
d_call: TRBD1
v_call: TRBV19
j_call: TRBJ2-7
clone_size: .

cdr3_aa: CASGRGQNTGELFF
cdr3_nt: TGCGCCAGCGGCAGGGGGCAGAACACCGGGGAGCTGTTTTTT
d_call: TRBD1
v_call: TRBV5-1
j_call: TRBJ2-2
clone_size: .

cdr3_aa: CASSYPGQELNTEAFF
cdr3_nt: TGTGCCAGCAGCTATCCGGGACAGGAATTGAACACTGAAGCTTTCTTT
d_call: TRBD1
v_call: TRBV7-9
j_call: TRBJ1-1
clone_size: few

cdr3_aa: CATAPGTDTQYF
cdr3_nt: TGTGCCACCGCGCCCGGGACAGATACGCAGTATTTT
d_call: .
v_call: TRBV13
j_call: TRBJ2-3
clone_size: .

cdr3_aa: CASSLGAGADTQYF
cdr3_nt: TGTGCCAGCAGCTTAGGAGCGGGAGCGGATACGCAGTATTTT
d_call: TRBD2
v_call: TRBV7-2
j_call: TRBJ2-3
clone_size: .

cdr3_aa: CSVEYGGLGLYF
cdr3_nt: TGCAGCGTTGAATACGGAGGGCTAGGACTGTACTTC
d_call: .
v_call: TRBV29-1
j_call: TRBJ2-7
clone_size: .

cdr3_aa: CATSGRVGELFF
cdr3_nt: TGTGCCACCAGTGGGCGGGTCGGGGAGCTGTTTTTT
d_call: .
v_call: TRBV24-1
j_call: TRBJ2-2
clone_size: .

cdr3_aa: CASSPWTGPDNSPLHF
cdr3_nt: TGTGCCAGCAGCCCCTGGACAGGGCCCGATAATTCACCCCTCCACTTT
d_call: TRBD1
v_call: TRBV7-8
j_call: TRBJ1-6
clone_size: .

cdr3_aa: CATSDGRAGYTF
cdr3_nt: TGTGCCACCAGTGATGGCAGGGCCGGCTACACCTTC
d_call: .
v_call: TRBV24-1
j_call: TRBJ1-2
clone_size: once

cdr3_aa: CASSLVVGSANEQFF
cdr3_nt: TGCGCCAGCAGCTTGGTCGTCGGGAGTGCGAATGAGCAGTTCTTC
d_call: .
v_call: TRBV5-1
j_call: TRBJ2-1
clone_size: .

cdr3_aa: CASSQGLAELSYNEQFF
cdr3_nt: TGTGCCAGCAGCCAAGGACTAGCGGAACTCTCCTACAATGAGCAGTTCTTC
d_call: TRBD2
v_call: TRBV3-1/TRBV3-2
j_call: TRBJ2-1
clone_size: once

cdr3_aa: CASSRKLAGGTYEQYF
cdr3_nt: TGTGCCAGCAGCAGGAAACTAGCGGGAGGGACCTACGAGCAGTACTTC
d_call: TRBD2
v_call: TRBV7-8
j_call: TRBJ2-7
clone_size: .

cdr3_aa: CAWGEGETQYF
cdr3_nt: TGTGCCTGGGGGGAGGGGGAGACCCAGTACTTC
d_call: TRBD2
v_call: TRBV30
j_call: TRBJ2-5
clone_size: .